Following are 2 T cell receptor beta chains from one sample sequenced in a study of T cell repertoires in cytomegalovirus infection. TCRdb passed the reads through MiXCR, listing each CDR3 protein once. The sample includes hundreds of thousands of distinct CDR3 sequences, 20% to 25% of them seen just once. Sequencing was done on a sample of CD8+ T cells from PBMCs. All receptors come from a human donor in good health (CMV status not recorded). Some clones in this sample may be carry-over from other donors' samples.

The gene calls are TRBV5-5 and TRBJ2-3; 8 bases are a match to TRBD1. The germline CDR1 and CDR2 sequences are SGHKS and YYEKEE (reference sequence). This CDR3 spans 14 amino acids. V lost 1 base and J lost 7; bases outside the gene matches: 5. CDR3 sequence reads: CASSLSRGRNTQYF. The CDR3 DNA reads TGTGCCAGCAGCTTGTCCAGGGGGCGAAATACGCAGTATTTT.

Comments on this clonotype: Because it lacks the conserved phenylalanine or tryptophan at the end, this CDR3 is likely a read error. The chain combines TRBV2 with TRBJ2-7; D possibly uses TRBD1 or TRBD2 (5 bases each). Trimming took off 2 bases at V and 5 bases at J, with 16 bases between the two ends. CDR1 and CDR2 from the germline V gene are SNHLY and FYNNEI. The CDR3 consists of 15 residues. The CDR3 region has the DNA TGTGCCAGCAGTGAATTTGGGACCCGGGGCCACGAGCAGTACTCC. This translates into CASSEFGTRGHEQYS.